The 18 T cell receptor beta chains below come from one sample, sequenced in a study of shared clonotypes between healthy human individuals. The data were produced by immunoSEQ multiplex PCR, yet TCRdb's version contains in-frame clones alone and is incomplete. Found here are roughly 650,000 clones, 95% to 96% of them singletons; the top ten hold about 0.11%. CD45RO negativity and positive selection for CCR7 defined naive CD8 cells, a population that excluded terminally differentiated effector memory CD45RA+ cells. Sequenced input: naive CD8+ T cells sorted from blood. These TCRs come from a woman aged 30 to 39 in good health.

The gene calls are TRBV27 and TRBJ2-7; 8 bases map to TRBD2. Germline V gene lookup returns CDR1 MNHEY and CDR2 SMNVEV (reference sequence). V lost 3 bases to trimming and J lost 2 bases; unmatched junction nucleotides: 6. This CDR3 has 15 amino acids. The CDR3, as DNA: TGTGCCAGCAGTTTGCTAGCGGGCCGAGCCTACGAGCAGTACTTC. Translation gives CASSLLAGRAYEQYF.

The CDR3 nucleotides are TGTGCCAGCAGTTGGCTAGCGGGAGGGCCCTCCGATGAGCAGTTCTTC. This sequence encodes CASSWLAGGPSDEQFF. This chain uses TRBV27 with TRBJ2-1; 12 bases map to TRBD2. Looked up from germline, CDR1 is MNHEY and CDR2 is SMNVEV (reference sequence). The CDR3 is made up of 16 amino acids. The ends lost 4 bases at V and 8 bases at J; junction bases unmatched: 9.

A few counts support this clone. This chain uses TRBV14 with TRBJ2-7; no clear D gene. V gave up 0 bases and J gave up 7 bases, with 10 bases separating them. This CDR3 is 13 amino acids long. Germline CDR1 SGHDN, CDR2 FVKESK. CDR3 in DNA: TGTGCCAGCAGCCAAGACGCTATGTGGGAGCAGTACTTC. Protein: CASSQDAMWEQYF.

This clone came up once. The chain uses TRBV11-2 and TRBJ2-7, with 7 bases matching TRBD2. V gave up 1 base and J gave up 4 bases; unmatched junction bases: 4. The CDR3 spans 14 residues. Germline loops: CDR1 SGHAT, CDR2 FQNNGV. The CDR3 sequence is CASSLALAPYEQYF. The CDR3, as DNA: TGTGCCAGCAGCTTAGCACTAGCGCCATACGAGCAGTACTTC.

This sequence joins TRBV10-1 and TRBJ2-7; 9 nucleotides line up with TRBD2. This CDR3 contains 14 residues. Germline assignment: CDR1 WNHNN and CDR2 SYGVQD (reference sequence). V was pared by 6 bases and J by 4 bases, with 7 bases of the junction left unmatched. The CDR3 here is CASRPGLASYEQYF. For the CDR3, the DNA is TGCGCCAGCAGACCGGGACTAGCTTCATACGAGCAGTACTTC.

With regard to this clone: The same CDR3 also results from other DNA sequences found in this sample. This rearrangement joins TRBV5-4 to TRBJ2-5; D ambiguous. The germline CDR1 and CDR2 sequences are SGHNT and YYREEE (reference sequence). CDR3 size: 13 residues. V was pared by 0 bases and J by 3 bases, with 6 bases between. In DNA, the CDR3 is TGTGCCAGCAGCTTGGAAACGGAAGAGACCCAGTACTTC. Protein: CASSLETEETQYF.

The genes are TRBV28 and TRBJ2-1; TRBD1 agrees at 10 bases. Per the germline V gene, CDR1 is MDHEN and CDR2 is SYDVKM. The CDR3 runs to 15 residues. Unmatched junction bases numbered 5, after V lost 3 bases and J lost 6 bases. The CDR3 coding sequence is TGTGCCAGCAGTTTCGGACAGGGGGATTTCAATGAGCAGTTCTTC. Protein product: CASSFGQGDFNEQFF.

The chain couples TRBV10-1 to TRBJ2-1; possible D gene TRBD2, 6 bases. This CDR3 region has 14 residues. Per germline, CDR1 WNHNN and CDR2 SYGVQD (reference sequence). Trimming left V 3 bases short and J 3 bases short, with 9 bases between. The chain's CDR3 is CASSDREFYNEQFF. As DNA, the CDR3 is TGCGCCAGCAGTGACCGGGAGTTCTACAATGAGCAGTTCTTC.

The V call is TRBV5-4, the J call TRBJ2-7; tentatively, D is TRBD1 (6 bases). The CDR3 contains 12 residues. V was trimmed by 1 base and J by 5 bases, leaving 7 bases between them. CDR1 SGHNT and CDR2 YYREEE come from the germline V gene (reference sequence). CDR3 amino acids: CASSLSGDEQYF. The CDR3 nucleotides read TGTGCCAGCAGCTTGTCAGGGGACGAGCAGTACTTC.

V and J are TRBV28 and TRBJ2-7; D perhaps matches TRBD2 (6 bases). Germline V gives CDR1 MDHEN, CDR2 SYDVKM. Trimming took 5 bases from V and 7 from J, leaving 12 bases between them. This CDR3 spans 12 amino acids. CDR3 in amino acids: CASSPTGVEQYF. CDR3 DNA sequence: TGTGCCAGCAGTCCTACGGGGGTTGAGCAGTACTTC.

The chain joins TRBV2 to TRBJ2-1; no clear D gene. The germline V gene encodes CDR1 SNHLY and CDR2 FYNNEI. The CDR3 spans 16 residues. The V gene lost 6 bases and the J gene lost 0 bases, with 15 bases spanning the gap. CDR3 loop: CASSAMDPSSYNEQFF. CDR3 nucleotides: TGTGCCAGCAGCGCAATGGACCCAAGCTCCTACAATGAGCAGTTCTTC.

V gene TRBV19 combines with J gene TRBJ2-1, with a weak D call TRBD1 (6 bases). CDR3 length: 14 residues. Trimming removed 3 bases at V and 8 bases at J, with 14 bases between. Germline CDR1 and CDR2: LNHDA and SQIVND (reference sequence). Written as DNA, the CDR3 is TGTGCCAGTAGTATTGTCAGGGGCCCAGATGAGCAGTTCTTC. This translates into CASSIVRGPDEQFF.

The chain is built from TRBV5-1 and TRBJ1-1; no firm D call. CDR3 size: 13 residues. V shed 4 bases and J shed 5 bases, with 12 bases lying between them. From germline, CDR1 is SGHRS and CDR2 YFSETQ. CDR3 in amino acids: CASSVGKRTEAFF. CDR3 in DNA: TGCGCCAGCAGCGTAGGGAAGAGAACTGAAGCTTTCTTT.

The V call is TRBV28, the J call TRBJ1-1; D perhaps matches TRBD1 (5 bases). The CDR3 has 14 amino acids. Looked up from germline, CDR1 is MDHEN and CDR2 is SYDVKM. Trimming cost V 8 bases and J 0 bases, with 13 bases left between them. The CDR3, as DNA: TGTGCCAGCGCGCCCAGGGCCTTGAACACTGAAGCTTTCTTT. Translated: CASAPRALNTEAFF.

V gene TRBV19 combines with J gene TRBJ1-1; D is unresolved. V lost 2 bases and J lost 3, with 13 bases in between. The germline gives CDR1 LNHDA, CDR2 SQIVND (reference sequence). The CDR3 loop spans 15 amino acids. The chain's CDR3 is CASSIYPEFYTEAFF. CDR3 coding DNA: TGTGCCAGTAGTATATATCCAGAGTTTTACACTGAAGCTTTCTTT.

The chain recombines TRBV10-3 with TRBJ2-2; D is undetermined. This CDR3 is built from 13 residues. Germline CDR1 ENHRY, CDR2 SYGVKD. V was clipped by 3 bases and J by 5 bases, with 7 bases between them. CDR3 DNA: TGTGCCATCAGTGAAGCCGTAACCGGGGAGCTGTTTTTT. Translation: CAISEAVTGELFF.

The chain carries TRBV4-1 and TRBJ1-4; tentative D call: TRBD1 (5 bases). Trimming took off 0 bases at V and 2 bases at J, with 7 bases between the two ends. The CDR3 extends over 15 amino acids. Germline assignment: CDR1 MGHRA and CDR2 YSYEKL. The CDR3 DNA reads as TGCGCCAGCAGCCAAGACCGACAGACTAATGAAAAACTGTTTTTT. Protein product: CASSQDRQTNEKLFF.

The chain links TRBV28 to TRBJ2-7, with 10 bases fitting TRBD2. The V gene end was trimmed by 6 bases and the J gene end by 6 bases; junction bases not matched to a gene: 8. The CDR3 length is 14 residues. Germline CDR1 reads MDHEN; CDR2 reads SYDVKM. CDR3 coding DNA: TGTGCCAGCAGGGGGCTAGCGGGAGCCGGCGAGCAGTACTTC. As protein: CASRGLAGAGEQYF.